This entry lists 28 T cell receptor beta chains sequenced from one sample in a study of control samples from healthy donors and cancer patients. Produced via immunoSEQ multiplex PCR; TCRdb's table is partial and in-frame only. The sample has approximately 100,000 clones, around nine tenths seen once. Sequenced: blood. These receptors were taken from a young man in good health.

J is TRBJ1-3 and V is TRBV3-1 (or the pseudogene TRBV3-2); a weak D match, TRBD1 (5 bases). The germline gives CDR1 LGHDT, CDR2 YNNKEL (reference sequence). V lost 1 base to trimming and J lost 3 bases, with 16 bases between them. The length of the CDR3 is 17 residues. The CDR3 DNA reads as TGTGCCAGCAGCCAAGGAGTAGGGGCCTCGTATGGAAACACCATATATTTT. It codes for CASSQGVGASYGNTIYF.

The chain links TRBV5-4 to TRBJ1-1; 7 nucleotides agree with TRBD1. This CDR3 region has 16 residues. Germline CDR1 and CDR2: SGHNT and YYREEE (reference sequence). V lost 4 bases and J lost 6; bases outside the gene matches: 15. In nucleotides, the CDR3 is TGTGCCAGCAGCGCCACCGGGACAGCCTTCGAGGCTGAAGCTTTCTTT. Translated: CASSATGTAFEAEAFF.

The chain joins TRBV9 to TRBJ1-6, with D perhaps matching TRBD1 (5 bases). In germline, CDR1 is SGDLS, CDR2 YYNGEE. The CDR3 has 14 amino acids. V lost 3 bases and J lost 7, with 11 bases in between. The DNA of the CDR3 is TGTGCCAGCAGCGCGGGACTTGGGAATTCACCCCTCCACTTT. Translation: CASSAGLGNSPLHF.

This chain connects TRBV27 to TRBJ2-2; perhaps TRBD1 as D (6 bases). The CDR3 has 16 residues. The V gene lost 6 bases and the J gene lost 0 bases, with 14 bases spanning the gap. Germline values: CDR1 MNHEY, CDR2 SMNVEV (reference sequence). CDR3: CASRRNRVANTGELFF. CDR3 bases: TGTGCCAGCAGGAGGAACAGGGTGGCGAACACCGGGGAGCTGTTTTTT.

The J gene is TRBJ2-3, the V gene TRBV24-1; D possibly matches TRBD1 or TRBD2 (6 bases each). The CDR3 totals 15 residues. Trimming shortened V by 3 bases and J by 4 bases, and 13 bases separated the two germline ends. Per germline, CDR1 KGHDR and CDR2 SFDVKD. CDR3 protein: CATSDRGGQADTQYF. CDR3 nucleotides: TGTGCCACCAGTGATAGAGGGGGGCAAGCAGATACGCAGTATTTT.

In its sample, this clone was seen once. The chain links TRBV7-2 to TRBJ1-2; 7 nucleotides line up with TRBD1. The CDR3 totals 12 residues. With V trimmed by 1 base and J by 14 bases, 7 bases remained unmatched. Germline V gene sequence: CDR1 SGHTA, CDR2 FQGNSA. The CDR3 loop is CASSLDTGVGTF. Written as DNA, the CDR3 is TGTGCCAGCAGCTTAGACACAGGGGTAGGAACCTTC. The variable domain in full, completed from reference TRBV7-2 and TRBJ1-2, reads GAGVSQSPSNKVTEKGKDVELRCDPISGHTALYWYRQSLGQGLEFLIYFQGNSAPDKSGLPSDRFSAERTGGSVSTLTIQRTQQEDSAVYLCASSLDTGVGTFGSGTRLTVV.

The chain employs TRBV4-1 and TRBJ2-3; 9 nucleotides agree with TRBD2. The trim removed 4 bases at V and 3 bases at J, leaving 8 bases unmatched. Germline CDR1 MGHRA, CDR2 YSYEKL. The CDR3 extends over 16 amino acids. The CDR3 bases are TGCGCCAGCAGCCTTTCGGGCGGGGGGGCGACAGATACGCAGTATTTT. Translated: CASSLSGGGATDTQYF.

The genes are TRBV4-1 and TRBJ2-2; tentatively, D is TRBD2 (6 bases). The CDR3 has 17 amino acids. The germline V gene has CDR1 MGHRA and CDR2 YSYEKL. The V gene lost 4 bases and the J gene lost 0 bases, with 15 bases spanning the gap. In nucleotides, the CDR3 is TGCGCCAGCAGCCGGCGGGTAGCGGACGCGAACACCGGGGAGCTGTTTTTT. Its translation is CASSRRVADANTGELFF.

The genes are TRBV10-3 and TRBJ1-2, with 9 bases fitting TRBD1. Trimming removed 4 bases from V and 4 bases from J; junction bases left unmatched: 7. This CDR3 has 15 amino acids. Germline CDR1 reads ENHRY; CDR2 reads SYGVKD. The CDR3 nucleotides are TGTGCCATCAGTGTAACGACAGGGGGAGCCTATGGCTACACCTTC. Translating gives CAISVTTGGAYGYTF.

V usage is TRBV20-1 and J usage is TRBJ1-1; D gene unclear. CDR3 length: 11 amino acids. The germline CDR1 and CDR2 sequences are DFQATT and SNEGSKA (reference sequence). V dropped 6 bases and J dropped 10 bases, with 15 bases sitting between them. The CDR3: CSAAVSGGAFF. For the CDR3, the DNA is TGCAGTGCGGCAGTGTCTGGCGGAGCTTTCTTT.

This clone was counted between two and nine times. V usage is TRBV5-6 and J usage is TRBJ2-7, with 8 bases aligning to TRBD1. The CDR3 is 15 amino acids. V gave up 4 bases and J gave up 2 bases; unmatched junction bases: 8. Germline CDR1 reads SGHDT; CDR2 reads YYEEEE. The CDR3 here is CASSRQGLNAYEQYV. DNA of the CDR3: TGTGCCAGCAGCCGACAGGGGTTAAACGCCTACGAGCAGTACGTC.

V is TRBV18 and J is TRBJ2-5; TRBD1 might be the D (6 bases). The CDR3 covers 13 residues. V was pared by 2 bases and J by 3 bases, with 7 bases between. The germline CDR1 and CDR2 sequences are KGHSH and LQKENI. CDR3 sequence reads: CASSPGQKETQYF. The CDR3 DNA reads TGTGCCAGCTCACCAGGACAGAAAGAGACCCAGTACTTC.

The V gene is TRBV12-5, the J gene TRBJ1-2, with TRBD1 matching 12 bases. V lost 1 base and J lost 6; bases outside the gene matches: 6. Germline CDR1 reads LGHNT; CDR2 reads FRNRAP. The CDR3 loop spans 16 amino acids. The CDR3, as DNA: TGTGCTAGTGGTTTGGCCGGGACAGGGGGCGCCCATGGCTACACCTTC. Protein sequence: CASGLAGTGGAHGYTF. Full variable domain (rest looked up from reference TRBV12-5 and TRBJ1-2): DARVTQTPRHKVTEMGQEVTMRCQPILGHNTVFWYRQTMMQGLELLAYFRNRAPLDDSGMPKDRFSAEMPDATLATLKIQPSEPRDSAVYFCASGLAGTGGAHGYTFGSGTRLTVV.

This clone came up a few times. V usage is TRBV21-1 and J usage is TRBJ1-5; TRBD1, the table's D call, was not compared with the DNA. TRBV21-1 is described as a pseudogene. This CDR3 is built from 17 residues. The CDR3 coding sequence is TGTGCCAGCAGCAAAGGCTTAGCAGGGGGCTGCAATCAGCCCCAGCATTTT. This gives the protein CASSKGLAGGCNQPQHF.

The chain employs TRBV6-2 or TRBV6-3 and TRBJ1-1; D ambiguous. V was pared by 1 base and J by 0 bases, with 12 bases between. This CDR3 is 16 amino acids long. CDR1 is MNHEY and CDR2 is SVGEGT in the germline V gene. CDR3 DNA sequence: TGTGCCAGCAGTTACTTCCAGGTTCGCATGAACACTGAAGCTTTCTTT. Translated, it gives CASSYFQVRMNTEAFF.

This chain links TRBV18 with TRBJ1-1; D unclear. The germline V and J ends were trimmed by 0 bases and 2 bases, with 4 bases remaining between them. Germline CDR1 KGHSH, CDR2 LQKENI. The CDR3 sequence is 13 residues long. The DNA for the CDR3 is TGTGCCAGCTCACCACCAACCAACACTGAAGCTTTCTTT. As protein: CASSPPTNTEAFF. Full variable domain (missing parts from reference TRBV18 and TRBJ1-1): NAGVMQNPRHLVRRRGQEARLRCSPMKGHSHVYWYRQLPEEGLKFMVYLQKENIIDESGMPKERFSAEFPKEGPSILRIQQVVRGDSAAYFCASSPPTNTEAFFGQGTRLTVV.

V gene TRBV5-5 combines with J gene TRBJ1-4; D unclear. CDR3 size: 15 residues. Germline V gives CDR1 SGHKS, CDR2 YYEKEE (reference sequence). The ends were cut back, 2 bases at V and 0 bases at J, with 8 bases in the middle. CDR3 loop: CASSFSTATNEKLFF. CDR3 bases: TGTGCCAGCAGCTTTTCAACGGCAACTAATGAAAAACTGTTTTTT.

The chain has TRBV6-5 and TRBJ2-1; D remains ambiguous. Germline V lookup: CDR1 MNHEY, CDR2 SVGAGI. The V and J ends lost 0 bases and 10 bases respectively, with 10 bases between them. The CDR3 totals 13 residues. This chain's CDR3 is CASSYSLRSEQFF. In DNA, the CDR3 is TGTGCCAGCAGTTACTCCCTTAGAAGCGAGCAGTTCTTC.

This clone ranks as medium-sized (0.01 to 0.1%). V is TRBV23-1 and J is TRBJ1-1; D remains unclear. TRBV23-1 carries the ORF label, with uncertain function. The CDR3 spans 16 residues. The V end lost 8 bases, the J end lost 1 base, and 20 bases lay between the germline ends. The chain's CDR3 is CASLYMRATGNTEAFF. The CDR3, as DNA: TGCGCCAGCCTCTATATGCGAGCGACTGGGAACACTGAAGCTTTCTTT.

The chain links TRBV4-1 to TRBJ1-6; 7 bases are shared with TRBD1. The CDR3 extends over 15 amino acids. Germline lookup yields CDR1 MGHRA and CDR2 YSYEKL. Unmatched junction bases numbered 2, after V lost 2 bases and J lost 4 bases. CDR3 protein: CASSQPGQYNSPLHF. For the CDR3, the DNA is TGCGCCAGCAGCCAACCGGGACAGTATAATTCACCCCTCCACTTT.

The chain links TRBV11-3 to TRBJ2-5, with D tentatively TRBD2 (5 bases). Germline CDR1 SGHNT, CDR2 YENEEA. CDR3 size: 14 residues. V was trimmed by 2 bases and J by 8 bases, leaving 15 bases between them. DNA of the CDR3: TGTGCCAGCAGCTTATCGAGCGGTGTGCGTACCCAGTACTTC. Translated: CASSLSSGVRTQYF.

The chain combines TRBV19 with TRBJ1-6; 8 bases fit TRBD1. The germline V gene has CDR1 LNHDA and CDR2 SQIVND (reference sequence). The CDR3 has 13 amino acids. With 9 bases clipped from V and 7 bases from J, the junction kept 5 bases outside the gene matches. The CDR3 region is CASSTGDNSPLHF. CDR3 in DNA: TGTGCCAGCTCGACAGGGGACAATTCACCCCTCCACTTT. Supplemented by reference TRBV19 and TRBJ1-6, the full variable domain reads DGGITQSPKYLFRKEGQNVTLSCEQNLNHDAMYWYRQDPGQGLRLIYYSQIVNDFQKGDIAEGYSVSREKKESFPLTVTSAQKNPTAFYLCASSTGDNSPLHFGNGTRLTVT.

This chain connects TRBV28 to TRBJ1-1; D remains unclear. V was cut by 2 bases and J by 5 bases, with 21 bases left in between. Germline CDR1 MDHEN, CDR2 SYDVKM. The CDR3 spans 17 residues. The CDR3 DNA reads TGTGCCAGCAGTTTACGGCCTAGTGGCAGTGCGCGGACTGAAGCTTTCTTT. This sequence encodes CASSLRPSGSARTEAFF.

The chain links TRBV5-4 to TRBJ2-7, with 9 bases aligning to TRBD2. CDR3 length equals 16 residues. V lost 0 bases, J lost 2 bases, and 6 bases stayed unmatched. Germline V gene data show CDR1 as SGHNT and CDR2 as YYREEE (reference sequence). The CDR3 DNA reads TGTGCCAGCAGCTTGGGTGTAGCGGGGGTCACCTACGAGCAGTACTTC. It specifies CASSLGVAGVTYEQYF.

This chain joins TRBV7-9 and TRBJ1-2, with D perhaps TRBD1 (5 bases). Germline V gene sequence: CDR1 SEHNR, CDR2 FQNEAQ (reference sequence). CDR3 length: 16 amino acids. V was cut by 7 bases and J by 1 base, with 19 bases left in between. In DNA form, the CDR3 reads TGTGCCAGCAACCCTGCGGGGCCAGCATATAACTATGGCTACACCTTC. Translating gives CASNPAGPAYNYGYTF.

This chain uses TRBV12-3 or TRBV12-4 with TRBJ1-2; D possibly corresponds to TRBD1 (6 bases). The CDR3 loop spans 12 amino acids. V shed 3 bases and J shed 6 bases, with 8 bases lying between them. The CDR3 DNA sequence: TGTGCCAGCAGTTTCAGGGGTAATGGCTACACCTTC. Translated: CASSFRGNGYTF.

The V call is TRBV3-1 (or the pseudogene TRBV3-2), the J call TRBJ2-7; D assignment may be TRBD1 or TRBD2 (5 bases each). Looked up from germline, CDR1 is LGHDT and CDR2 is YNNKEL (reference sequence). The V end was cut by 0 bases, the J end by 4 bases, with 13 bases between. The CDR3 runs to 15 residues. The DNA of the CDR3 is TGTGCCAGCAGCCAAGATCGGCAGGGAGCTTACGAGCAGTACTTC. It is translated as CASSQDRQGAYEQYF.

The chain combines TRBV7-9 with TRBJ1-4; D might be TRBD1 (5 bases). Germline loops: CDR1 SEHNR, CDR2 FQNEAQ (reference sequence). Trimming took off 2 bases at V and 2 bases at J, with 6 bases between the two ends. The CDR3 consists of 14 residues. The CDR3: CASSLSGTNEKLFF. The CDR3 coding sequence is TGTGCCAGCAGCTTATCAGGGACTAATGAAAAACTGTTTTTT.